Given below is one T cell receptor (beta chain) in context. The data were produced by immunoSEQ multiplex PCR, yet TCRdb's version contains in-frame clones alone and is incomplete. The sample holds roughly 430,000 clones, approximately 85% seen once. The CDR3 length is 15 residues. This record belongs to a study of blood T cell repertoires in COVID-19. Overall study context: Italy, Spain and the United States were the sources of the convalescent and acute COVID-19 samples.

The clonotype originates from a middle-aged woman with acute COVID-19. The chain has TRBV21-1 and TRBJ2-7; the DNA was not compared with TRBD1, the D call given in the table. TRBV21-1 is a pseudogene locus. Sequenced: PBMCs or T cells enriched from blood (not recorded which). CDR3 protein: CASPLPGQGTYEQYF. The CDR3 nucleotides read TGTGCCAGTCCCTTACCGGGACAGGGAACCTACGAGCAGTACTTC.